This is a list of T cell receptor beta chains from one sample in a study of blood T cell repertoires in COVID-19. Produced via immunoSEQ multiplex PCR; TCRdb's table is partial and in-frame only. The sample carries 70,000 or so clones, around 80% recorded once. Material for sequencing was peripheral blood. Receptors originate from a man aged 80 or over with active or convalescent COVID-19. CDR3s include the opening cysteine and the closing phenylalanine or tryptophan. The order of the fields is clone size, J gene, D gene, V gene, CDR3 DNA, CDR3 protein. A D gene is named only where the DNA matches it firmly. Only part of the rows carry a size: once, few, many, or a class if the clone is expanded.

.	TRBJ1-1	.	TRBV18	TGTGCCAGCCTACCGCAGGTAGGTAACACTGAAGCTTTCTTT	CASLPQVGNTEAFF
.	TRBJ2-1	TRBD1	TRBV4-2	TGTGCCAGCAGCAGACAGGGGAACTCCTACAATGAGCAGTTCTTC	CASSRQGNSYNEQFF
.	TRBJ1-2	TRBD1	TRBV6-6	TGTGCCAGCAGTTACTCAGGGCAGGGGGCTAATGGCTACACCTTC	CASSYSGQGANGYTF
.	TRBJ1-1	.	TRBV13	TGTGCCAGCAGCCTCGGGGGTGTAGGGCTTATGAACACTGAAGCTTTCTTT	CASSLGGVGLMNTEAFF
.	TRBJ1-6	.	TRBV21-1	TGTGCCAGCACCCACAGGGTGAGCTCCTATAATTCACCCCTCCACTTT	CASTHRVSSYNSPLHF
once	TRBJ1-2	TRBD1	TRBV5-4	TGTGCCAGCAGAGTGACAGGGTGGGATGGCTACACCTTC	CASRVTGWDGYTF
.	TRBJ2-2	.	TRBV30	TGTGCCTGGACCGCTCAGGCAGGGAACACCGGGGAGCTGTTTTTT	CAWTAQAGNTGELFF
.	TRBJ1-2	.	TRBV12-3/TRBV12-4	TGTGCCAGCACCCGGCGGTGGGGGGGCGGCTACACCTTC	CASTRRWGGGYTF
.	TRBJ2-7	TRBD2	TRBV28	TGTGCCAGCAGTTACCTAGCGGGTGCGTCCTACGAGCAGTACTTC	CASSYLAGASYEQYF
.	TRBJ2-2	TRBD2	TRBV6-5	TGTGCCAGCCCCCTAGCGGGGAAAAACACCGGGGAGCTGTTTTTT	CASPLAGKNTGELFF
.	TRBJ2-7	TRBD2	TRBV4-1	TGCGCCAGCAGCCAAGGACTAGCGGGAGGCCTACGGGCATACGAGCAGTACTTC	CASSQGLAGGLRAYEQYF
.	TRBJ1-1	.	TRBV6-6	TGTGCCAGCAGAAACCCGGACAACAGTGAAGCTTTCTTT	CASRNPDNSEAFF
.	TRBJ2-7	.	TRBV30	TGTGCCTGGGCACAGGGGGGGAGCTACGAGCAGTACTTC	CAWAQGGSYEQYF
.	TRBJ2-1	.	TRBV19	TGTGCCAGTATGGGACTTCCCTTCAATGAGCAGTTCTTC	CASMGLPFNEQFF
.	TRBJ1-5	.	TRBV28	TGTGCCAGCAGCCACGGAGACAGCAATCAGCCCCAGCATTTT	CASSHGDSNQPQHF
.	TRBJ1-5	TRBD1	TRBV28	TGTGCCAGCAGTTTCCTCGGGACAGGGGATCAGCCCCAGCATTTT	CASSFLGTGDQPQHF
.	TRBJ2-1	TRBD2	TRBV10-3	TGTGCCATCACGGCGGGAGCTTACAATGAGCAGTTCTTC	CAITAGAYNEQFF
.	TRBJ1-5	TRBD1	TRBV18	TGTGCCAGCTCACCCGCCGGACAGGGAAATCAGCCCCAGCATTTT	CASSPAGQGNQPQHF
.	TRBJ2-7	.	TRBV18	TGTGCCAGCTCACCTCGAGAGGTTATCAACGAGCAGTACTTC	CASSPREVINEQYF
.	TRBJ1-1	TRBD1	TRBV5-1	TGCGCCAGCAGCTCGGGACAGGTAAAAACAATGAACACTGAAGCTTTCTTT	CASSSGQVKTMNTEAFF
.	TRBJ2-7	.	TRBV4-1	TGCGCCAGCAGCCAGCGACAGGAAAGCTCCTACGAGCAGTACTTC	CASSQRQESSYEQYF
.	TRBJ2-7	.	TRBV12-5	TGTGCTAGTGGTTTGACCCACAGGGTATCCTACGAGCAGTACTTC	CASGLTHRVSYEQYF
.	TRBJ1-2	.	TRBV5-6	TGTGCCAGCAGCTTGGCCACGGGAGTGGGTTCTAACTATGGCTACACCTTC	CASSLATGVGSNYGYTF
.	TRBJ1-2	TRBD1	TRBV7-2	TGTGCCAGCAGCTTGAACCCAGGGGGTGTCTATGGCTACACCTTC	CASSLNPGGVYGYTF
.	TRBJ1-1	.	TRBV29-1	TGCAGCGTTGTGGACAGTTTGAACACTGAAGCTTTCTTT	CSVVDSLNTEAFF
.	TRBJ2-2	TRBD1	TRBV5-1	TGCGCCAGCAGCTTGGTTCCAGGGGGCACCGGGGAGCTGTTTTTT	CASSLVPGGTGELFF
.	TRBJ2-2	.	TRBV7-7	TGTGCCAGCAGCCCGTACAGTAACACCGGGGAGCTGTTTTTT	CASSPYSNTGELFF
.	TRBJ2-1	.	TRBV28	TGTGCCAGCAGTTTACTCGGGACCTACAATGAGCAGTTCTTC	CASSLLGTYNEQFF